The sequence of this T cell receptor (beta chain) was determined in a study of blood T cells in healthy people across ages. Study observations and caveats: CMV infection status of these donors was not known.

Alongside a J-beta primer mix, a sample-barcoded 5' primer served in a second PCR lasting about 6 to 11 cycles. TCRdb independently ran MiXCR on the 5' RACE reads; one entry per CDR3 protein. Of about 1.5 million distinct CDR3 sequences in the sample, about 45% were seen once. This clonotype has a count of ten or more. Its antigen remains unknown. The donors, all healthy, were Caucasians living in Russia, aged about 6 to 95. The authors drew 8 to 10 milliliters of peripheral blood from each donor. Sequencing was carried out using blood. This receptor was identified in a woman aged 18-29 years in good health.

The CDR3 spells CASSLSGIYGYTF. As DNA, the CDR3 is TGTGCCAGCAGCTTATCGGGCATCTATGGCTACACCTTC. The chain recombines TRBV7-2 with TRBJ1-2; no definite D call. The CDR3 loop spans 13 amino acids. Germline assignment: CDR1 SGHTA and CDR2 FQGNSA. Trimming took off 2 bases at V and 4 bases at J, with 8 bases between the two ends.